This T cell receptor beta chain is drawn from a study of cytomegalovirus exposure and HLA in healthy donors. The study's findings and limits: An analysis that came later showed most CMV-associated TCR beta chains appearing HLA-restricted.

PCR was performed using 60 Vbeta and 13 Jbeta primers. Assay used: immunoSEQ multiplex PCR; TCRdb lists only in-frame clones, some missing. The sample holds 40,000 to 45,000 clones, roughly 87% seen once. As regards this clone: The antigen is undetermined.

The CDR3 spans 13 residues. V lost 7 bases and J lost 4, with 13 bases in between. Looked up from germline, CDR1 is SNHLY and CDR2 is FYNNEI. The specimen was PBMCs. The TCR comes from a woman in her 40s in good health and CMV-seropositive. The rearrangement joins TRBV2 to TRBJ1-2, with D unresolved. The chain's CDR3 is CASIVAIGYGYTF. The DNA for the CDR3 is TGTGCCAGCATAGTCGCTATCGGCTATGGCTACACCTTC.